This T cell receptor beta chain derives from a study of technical replicates of blood from a few donors. The assay was immunoSEQ multiplex PCR, and TCRdb's table has in-frame clones only and misses some. This sample has approximately 70,000 clones, with 92% found just once. The CDR3 has 13 amino acids. V was pared by 6 bases and J by 9 bases, with 15 bases between. Germline V gene data show CDR1 as SGHNT and CDR2 as YENEEA. The sample comprised T cells isolated from PBMCs. This clonotype was sampled from a human donor in good health. The chain employs TRBV11-3 and TRBJ2-1; D may be TRBD1 (5 bases). CDR3 sequence reads: CASRGREAGEQFF. Here the CDR3 DNA reads TGTGCCAGCAGGGGCAGGGAAGCTGGTGAGCAGTTCTTC.